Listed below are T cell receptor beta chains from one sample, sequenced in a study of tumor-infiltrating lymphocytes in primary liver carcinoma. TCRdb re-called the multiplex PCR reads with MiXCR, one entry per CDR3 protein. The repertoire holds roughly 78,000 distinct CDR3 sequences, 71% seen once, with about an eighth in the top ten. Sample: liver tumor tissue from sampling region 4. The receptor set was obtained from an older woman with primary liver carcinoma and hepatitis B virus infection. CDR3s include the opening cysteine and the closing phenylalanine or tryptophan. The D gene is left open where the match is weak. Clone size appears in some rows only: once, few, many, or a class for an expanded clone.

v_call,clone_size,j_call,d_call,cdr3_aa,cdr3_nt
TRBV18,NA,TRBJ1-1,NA,CASSLNGREAFF,TGTGCCAGCTCGCTTAATGGCAGGGAAGCTTTCTTT
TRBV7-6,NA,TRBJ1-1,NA,CVSSPSAPGTEAFF,TGTGTCAGCAGCCCGTCGGCCCCCGGGACTGAAGCTTTCTTT
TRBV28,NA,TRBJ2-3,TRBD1,CDSRDRAGTDTQYF,TGTGACAGCAGGGACAGGGCTGGCACAGACACGCAGTATTTT
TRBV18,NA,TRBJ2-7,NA,CASSPPLTGEQCF,TGTGCCAGCTCACCTCCACTAACAGGAGAGCAGTGCTTC
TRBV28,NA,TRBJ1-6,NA,CASNPGSSYNSPLHF,TGTGCCAGCAATCCGGGCAGCTCCTATAATTCACCCCTCCACTTT
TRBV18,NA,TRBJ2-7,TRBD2,CASSPPSSGTYEQYF,TGTGCCAGCTCACCACCCTCTAGCGGGACCTACGAGCAGTACTTC
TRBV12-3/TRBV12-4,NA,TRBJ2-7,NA,CASSTRDGSGYEQYF,TGTGCCAGCAGTACCCGGGACGGGAGCGGGTACGAGCAGTACTTC
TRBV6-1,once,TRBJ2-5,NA,CASSEFTKDTQYF,TGTGCCAGCAGTGAATTTACTAAAGACACCCAGTACTTC
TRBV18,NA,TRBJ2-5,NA,CTSSGTGAKETQYF,TGTACCAGCTCAGGGACCGGGGCCAAAGAGACCCAGTACTTC
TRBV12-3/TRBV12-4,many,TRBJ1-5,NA,CASVRSAYSNQPQHF,TGTGCCAGCGTTAGGTCAGCTTATAGCAATCAGCCCCAGCATTTT
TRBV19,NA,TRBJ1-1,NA,CATSPDSRTRGLNTEAFF,TGTGCCACCTCACCTGACAGTCGGACAAGGGGTCTGAACACTGAAGCTTTCTTT
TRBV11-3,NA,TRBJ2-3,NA,CASSLDGDTQYF,TGCGCCAGCAGCTTAGATGGGGATACCCAGTATTTT
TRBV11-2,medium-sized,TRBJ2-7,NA,CASSLQYEQYF,TGTGCCAGCAGTCTCCAATACGAGCAGTACTTC
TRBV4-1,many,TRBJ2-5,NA,CASSQDQERAQYF,TGCGCCAGCAGCCAAGACCAAGAACGGGCCCAGTACTTC
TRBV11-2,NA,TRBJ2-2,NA,CAGSLGRTGELFF,TGTGCCGGCAGCTTAGGTAGAACTGGGGAGCTGTTTTTT
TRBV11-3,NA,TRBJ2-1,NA,CASSLGFGGHSYNEQFF,TGTGCCAGCAGCTTAGGATTTGGCGGGCATTCCTACAATGAGCAGTTCTTC
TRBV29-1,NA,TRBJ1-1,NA,CSVEDLGDGTEAFF,TGCAGCGTTGAAGACTTAGGGGATGGGACTGAAGCTTTCTTT
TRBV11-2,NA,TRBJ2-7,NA,CTSGFGGASYEQYF,TGTACCAGCGGCTTTGGGGGAGCTAGTTACGAGCAGTACTTC
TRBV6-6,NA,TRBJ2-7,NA,CASSDISGAYISYKQYF,TGTGCCAGCAGTGACATCTCGGGGGCTTACATCTCCTACAAGCAGTACTTC
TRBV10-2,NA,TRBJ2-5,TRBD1,CANRGRQDQETQYF,TGCGCCAACAGGGGAAGACAGGACCAAGAGACCCAGTACTTC
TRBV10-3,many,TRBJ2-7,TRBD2,CAIRETSAYEQYF,TGTGCCATCAGAGAGACTAGCGCCTACGAGCAGTACTTC
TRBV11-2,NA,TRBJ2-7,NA,CASRSIGDTHEQYF,TGCGCCAGCAGATCAATAGGGGACACCCACGAGCAGTACTTC
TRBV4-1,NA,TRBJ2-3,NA,CASSQGGGYSMDTQYF,TGCGCCAGCAGCCAAGGGGGTGGATATAGCATGGATACGCAATATTTT
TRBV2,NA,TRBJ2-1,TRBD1,CASRTGAMDNEQFF,TGTGCCAGCCGGACAGGGGCAATGGACAATGAGCAGTTCTTC
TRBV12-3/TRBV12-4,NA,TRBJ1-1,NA,CASTQGDANTEAFF,TGTGCTAGCACCCAAGGGGACGCGAACACTGAAGCTTTCTTT
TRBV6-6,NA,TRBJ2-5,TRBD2,CASSYSANGRAEETQYF,TGTGCCAGCAGTTACTCTGCTAACGGGAGGGCCGAGGAGACCCAGTACTTC
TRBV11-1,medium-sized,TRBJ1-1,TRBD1,CASSLTGDGTEAFF,TGTGCCAGCAGCTTGACAGGGGACGGCACTGAAGCTTTCTTT
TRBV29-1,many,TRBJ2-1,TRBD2,CSVVGTSGSYNEQFF,TGCAGCGTCGTAGGGACTAGCGGGAGCTACAATGAGCAGTTCTTC
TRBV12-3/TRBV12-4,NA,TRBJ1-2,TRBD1,CASISDRAVHGYTF,TGTGCCAGCATCTCAGACAGGGCGGTTCATGGCTACACCTTC
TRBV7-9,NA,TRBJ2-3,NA,CVSSLGLGTATQYF,TGTGTCAGCAGCTTAGGGCTCGGTACGGCTACGCAGTATTTT
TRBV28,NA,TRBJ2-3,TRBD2,CASSLEMDGGGTVTNIDTQYF,TGTGCCAGCAGTTTAGAGATGGACGGGGGGGGAACTGTAACCAACATAGATACGCAGTATTTT
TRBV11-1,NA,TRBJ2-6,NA,CASSPSGPGTNFLTF,TGTGCCAGCAGCCCCTCGGGGCCTGGGACCAACTTCCTGACTTTC
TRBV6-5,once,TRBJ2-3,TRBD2,CASGASGPGTDTQYF,TGTGCCAGCGGGGCTAGCGGGCCAGGAACTGATACGCAGTATTTT
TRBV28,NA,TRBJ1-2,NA,CASSSLSYGYTF,TGTGCCAGCTCTTCTCTGAGCTATGGCTACACCTTC
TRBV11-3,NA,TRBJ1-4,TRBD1,CANGITGTGGLGGEKLFF,TGTGCCAACGGCATAACCGGGACAGGGGGTCTAGGAGGAGAAAAACTGTTTTTT
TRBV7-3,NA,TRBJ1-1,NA,CASSLGLMNTGAFF,TGTGCCAGCAGCTTAGGGTTAATGAACACTGGAGCTTTCTTT
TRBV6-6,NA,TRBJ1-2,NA,CASSHGPRDVHGYTF,TGTGCCAGCAGCCACGGACCCCGAGACGTCCATGGCTACACCTTC
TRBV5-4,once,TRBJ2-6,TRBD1,CASSPGGMQGPGANVLTF,TGTGCAAGCAGTCCAGGGGGTATGCAGGGACCTGGGGCCAACGTCCTGACTTTC
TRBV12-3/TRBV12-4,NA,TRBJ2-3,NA,CASTMGRRGSADMQYF,TGTGCCAGCACCATGGGGCGGCGGGGAAGCGCAGATATGCAGTATTTT
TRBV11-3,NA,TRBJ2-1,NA,CASSLGEVDKQFF,TGTGCCAGTAGCTTAGGGGAGGTAGATAAACAGTTCTTC
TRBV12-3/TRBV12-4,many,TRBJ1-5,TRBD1,CASRPGTAYGGNQPQHF,TGTGCCAGCAGGCCCGGGACAGCATATGGTGGCAATCAGCCCCAGCATTTT
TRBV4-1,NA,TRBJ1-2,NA,CASSHSGTRNYGYTF,TGCGCTAGCAGCCACTCCGGGACACGGAACTATGGCTACACCTTC
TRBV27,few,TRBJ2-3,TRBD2,CASSSRLAGGTDTQYF,TGTGCCAGCAGTTCCAGACTAGCGGGAGGCACAGATACGCAGTATTTT
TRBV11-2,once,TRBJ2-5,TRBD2,CTSTFTGGRALYF,TGTACCAGCACCTTTACGGGAGGCAGGGCCCTGTACTTC
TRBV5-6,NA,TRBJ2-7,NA,CVSSSTYEQYF,TGTGTCAGTAGCTCGACCTACGAGCAGTACTTC
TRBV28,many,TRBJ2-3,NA,CASSLWGVTDTQYF,TGTGCCAGCAGTTTATGGGGGGTCACAGATACGCAGTATTTT
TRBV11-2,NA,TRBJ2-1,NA,CASSLGRMSSYNDQFF,TGTGCCAGCAGCTTAGGACGGATGAGCTCCTACAATGATCAGTTCTTC
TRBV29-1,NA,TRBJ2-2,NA,CSVAERANTGELFF,TGCAGCGTGGCGGAGCGGGCGAACACCGGGGAGCTGTTTTTC
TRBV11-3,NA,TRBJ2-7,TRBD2,CDNSLSGREHEQYF,TGTGACAATAGCTTAAGCGGGCGGGAGCACGAGCAGTACTTC
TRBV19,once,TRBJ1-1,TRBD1,CAGLDRMNTETFF,TGTGCCGGTTTGGACAGGATGAACACTGAAACTTTCTTT
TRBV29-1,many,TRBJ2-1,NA,CSVESGRRNEQFF,TGCAGCGTTGAGTCCGGACGTCGCAATGAGCAGTTCTTC
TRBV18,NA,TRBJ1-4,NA,CASSPPSGSREKLFF,TGTGCCAGCTCACCACCTTCCGGCAGTAGGGAAAAACTGTTTTTT